The 28 T cell receptor beta chains below all came from one sample that was sequenced in a study of blood T cell repertoires in COVID-19. Method: immunoSEQ multiplex PCR; TCRdb's copy keeps in-frame clones and lacks some. Of around 180,000 clones in the sample, about 81% were seen once. The sequencing input was peripheral blood. The receptor source for this set is a woman aged 80 or over with COVID-19, enrolled during active disease.

The chain has TRBV11-3 and TRBJ2-7; maybe TRBD2 (5 bases). This CDR3 spans 14 amino acids. CDR1 SGHNT and CDR2 YENEEA come from the germline V gene. Trimming removed 3 bases from V and 3 bases from J, with 12 bases in between. CDR3 coding DNA: TGTGCCAGCAGCTTGGGATACGGGGTCTACGAGCAGTACTTC. Translated: CASSLGYGVYEQYF.

The chain is built from TRBV29-1 and TRBJ2-7; 8 bases align to TRBD2. Germline CDR1 SQVTM, CDR2 ANQGSEA. Trimming cost V 3 bases and J 0 bases; bases outside gene matches: 1. This CDR3 contains 13 residues. The CDR3 sequence is CSVESGSSYEQYF. CDR3 DNA: TGCAGCGTTGAGAGCGGGAGCTCCTACGAGCAGTACTTC.

The chain recombines TRBV6-5 with TRBJ1-5; 7 bases match TRBD1. V shed 8 bases, J shed 0 bases, and the junction held 4 bases outside the gene matches. This CDR3 is built from 14 residues. The germline V gene encodes CDR1 MNHEY and CDR2 SVGAGI. The CDR3 DNA is TGTGCCAGCTGGAGGGGGCGTAGCAATCAGCCCCAGCATTTT. Protein product: CASWRGRSNQPQHF.

The rearrangement links TRBV5-4 to TRBJ2-7; TRBD1 matches at 7 bases. The CDR3 covers 16 residues. Per the germline V gene, CDR1 is SGHNT and CDR2 is YYREEE (reference sequence). The trim removed 3 bases at V and 3 bases at J, leaving 12 bases unmatched. The CDR3 DNA is TGTGCCAGCAGCTCCGGTCCTGAGGGGGCTTTCTACGAGCAGTACTTC. This codes for CASSSGPEGAFYEQYF.

The CDR3 spells CASSYTGTYEQYF. The CDR3 nucleotides are TGTGCCAGCAGTTACACAGGAACCTACGAGCAGTACTTC. This chain uses TRBV6-2 or TRBV6-3 with TRBJ2-7; possibly TRBD1 for D (5 bases). Germline-derived CDR1 and CDR2 are MNHEY and SVGEGT. The CDR3 length is 13 residues. Trimming stripped 2 bases from V and 2 bases from J, with 7 bases between.

The chain couples TRBV14 to TRBJ1-1; D remains ambiguous. Germline-derived CDR1 and CDR2 are SGHDN and FVKESK. Trimming took 1 base from V and 3 from J, leaving 6 bases between them. The CDR3 totals 13 residues. CDR3 bases: TGTGCCAGCAGCCAAGCTTCTTACACTGAAGCTTTCTTT. It encodes CASSQASYTEAFF.

The chain employs TRBV5-1 and TRBJ2-2; D perhaps matches TRBD1 (6 bases). This CDR3 spans 16 amino acids. Per the germline V gene, CDR1 is SGHRS and CDR2 is YFSETQ. Trimming left V 0 bases short and J 0 bases short, with 9 bases between. The DNA of the CDR3 is TGCGCCAGCAGCTTGGGAGACAGGTCGAACACCGGGGAGCTGTTTTTT. Translation: CASSLGDRSNTGELFF.

This clone was seen a handful of times. This chain joins TRBV2 and TRBJ2-5; 12 bases map to TRBD2. The V gene end was trimmed by 8 bases and the J gene end by 5 bases; junction bases not matched to a gene: 6. Looked up from germline, CDR1 is SNHLY and CDR2 is FYNNEI. The CDR3 spans 14 residues. The CDR3 spells CASETSGGFETQYF. In DNA form, the CDR3 reads TGTGCCAGCGAGACTAGCGGGGGTTTTGAGACCCAGTACTTC.

V is TRBV9 and J is TRBJ2-3, with unresolved D. The CDR3 runs to 16 residues. Looked up from germline, CDR1 is SGDLS and CDR2 is YYNGEE. Trimming shortened V by 0 bases and J by 0 bases, and 11 bases separated the two germline ends. This chain's CDR3 is CASSVGTFSSTDTQYF. DNA for the CDR3: TGTGCCAGCAGCGTAGGCACTTTCTCTAGCACAGATACGCAGTATTTT.

The chain combines TRBV9 with TRBJ2-1, with 10 bases aligning to TRBD2. This CDR3 is built from 16 residues. CDR1 and CDR2 (germline): SGDLS, YYNGEE. J lost 4 bases, V lost 0 bases, and 4 bases had no gene match. The CDR3 is CASSVGGLAHYNEQFF. CDR3 in DNA: TGTGCCAGCAGCGTAGGGGGACTAGCGCATTACAATGAGCAGTTCTTC. Complete variable domain (other parts from reference TRBV9 and TRBJ2-1): DSGVTQTPKHLITATGQRVTLRCSPRSGDLSVYWYQQSLDQGLQFLIQYYNGEERAKGNILERFSAQQFPDLHSELNLSSLELGDSALYFCASSVGGLAHYNEQFFGPGTRLTVL.

This chain links TRBV19 with TRBJ2-1; the match to TRBD2 covers 9 bases. With 6 bases clipped from V and 4 bases from J, the junction kept 13 bases outside the gene matches. CDR3 length equals 17 residues. The germline V gene encodes CDR1 LNHDA and CDR2 SQIVND (reference sequence). The CDR3 region is CASSLMLASGTYNEQFF. The CDR3 DNA is TGTGCCAGTAGCTTAATGCTGGCTAGCGGGACGTACAATGAGCAGTTCTTC. The full variable domain, completed using reference TRBV19 and TRBJ2-1, is DGGITQSPKYLFRKEGQNVTLSCEQNLNHDAMYWYRQDPGQGLRLIYYSQIVNDFQKGDIAEGYSVSREKKESFPLTVTSAQKNPTAFYLCASSLMLASGTYNEQFFGPGTRLTVL.

The CDR3 region has the DNA TGTGCCAGCCCCCGGACAGGGGGCAAAGATACGCAGTATTTT. It encodes CASPRTGGKDTQYF. The chain uses TRBV14 and TRBJ2-3; 11 bases are shared with TRBD1. Germline CDR1 reads SGHDN; CDR2 reads FVKESK. V was clipped by 8 bases and J by 5 bases; unmatched bases: 6. CDR3 length equals 14 residues.

The J gene is TRBJ2-1, the V gene TRBV11-2, with no clear D. The CDR3 is made up of 13 amino acids. V was pared by 5 bases and J by 4 bases, with 9 bases between. Germline CDR1 is SGHAT and CDR2 is FQNNGV. The CDR3 region is CASSLYSYNEQFF. The CDR3 DNA follows: TGTGCCAGCAGCCTGTATTCTTACAATGAGCAGTTCTTC.

The V and J genes are TRBV5-6 and TRBJ2-5; 16 bases are shared with TRBD2. The V segment lost 3 bases and the J segment 4 bases; nucleotides outside the gene matches: 6. The germline V gene has CDR1 SGHDT and CDR2 YYEEEE. This CDR3 is built from 17 residues. The CDR3 loop reads CASSSGLAGGRGETQYF. The CDR3 DNA sequence: TGTGCCAGCAGCTCGGGACTAGCGGGGGGGCGCGGAGAGACCCAGTACTTC.

The chain recombines TRBV27 with TRBJ2-7; D might be TRBD2 (5 bases). The CDR3 extends over 13 amino acids. Looked up from germline, CDR1 is MNHEY and CDR2 is SMNVEV (reference sequence). V lost 4 bases to trimming and J lost 4 bases, with 11 bases between them. CDR3 protein: CASSWVRGYEQYF. The CDR3, as DNA: TGTGCCAGCAGTTGGGTTCGGGGTTACGAGCAGTACTTC.

In its sample, this clone was seen once. V and J are TRBV7-8 and TRBJ1-5; a weak D match, TRBD1 (5 bases). The CDR3 has 14 residues. In germline, CDR1 is SGHVS, CDR2 FQNEAQ. The V end was cut by 1 base, the J end by 5 bases, with 9 bases between. Written as DNA, the CDR3 is TGTGCCAGCAGCTTAGAAGGGGTCCATCAGCCCCAGCATTTT. Encoded protein: CASSLEGVHQPQHF.

A note on this clone: At one boundary the junction diverges from the germline segment, which might be a read error. The V call is TRBV5-6, the J call TRBJ1-3; 7 bases agree with TRBD1. The CDR3 covers 15 residues. Germline V lookup: CDR1 SGHDT, CDR2 YYEEEE. CDR3 in DNA: TGTGTCAGCAGCCCTTACGACAGGGTTGGAAACACCATATATTTT. This translates into CVSSPYDRVGNTIYF. Filled out from reference TRBV5-6 and TRBJ1-3, the complete variable domain reads DAGVTQSPTHLIKTRGQQVTLRCSPKSGHDTVSWYQQALGQGPQFIFQYYEEEERQRGNFPDRFSGHQFPNYSSELNVNALLLGDSALYLCVSSPYDRVGNTIYFGEGSWLTVV.

The chain links TRBV19 to TRBJ2-5; D is perhaps TRBD1 (6 bases). Germline CDR1 LNHDA, CDR2 SQIVND (reference sequence). The CDR3 length is 13 residues. Trimming took 7 bases from V and 4 from J, leaving 13 bases between them. This CDR3 is CASTGRGRETQYF. The CDR3 region has the DNA TGTGCCAGTACGGGCAGGGGTAGAGAGACCCAGTACTTC.

The CDR3 bases are TGCAGTGGGACAGTCCAAGAGACCCAGTACTTC. It codes for CSGTVQETQYF. The rearrangement uses TRBV20-1 and TRBJ2-5, with D perhaps matching TRBD1 (6 bases). CDR1 and CDR2 (germline): DFQATT, SNEGSKA (reference sequence). The CDR3 contains 11 residues. Trimming shortened V by 7 bases and J by 1 base, and 7 bases separated the two germline ends.

For the CDR3, the DNA is TGTGCCAGTAGTATGGGGACACCCTACGAGCAGTACTTC. As protein: CASSMGTPYEQYF. The chain employs TRBV19 and TRBJ2-7; tentative D call: TRBD1 (6 bases). Trimming left V 3 bases short and J 2 bases short, with 8 bases between. The CDR3 runs to 13 residues. CDR1 and CDR2 from the germline V gene are LNHDA and SQIVND (reference sequence).

Only a few counts were recorded for this clone. The CDR3 DNA is TGTGCCAGCAGTCGTGGGGCCCCCGACAGGGTAGGCTCACCCCTCCACTTT. This codes for CASSRGAPDRVGSPLHF. This rearrangement joins TRBV6-6 to TRBJ1-6; 7 nucleotides align to TRBD1. CDR1 is MNHNY, CDR2 SVGAGI, per germline (reference sequence). CDR3 length: 17 amino acids. Unmatched junction bases numbered 17, after V lost 5 bases and J lost 10 bases.

The V call is TRBV9, the J call TRBJ2-2, with 10 bases that match TRBD2. CDR3 length: 16 residues. Germline CDR1 reads SGDLS; CDR2 reads YYNGEE. With 0 bases clipped from V and 1 base from J, the junction kept 0 bases outside the gene matches. This CDR3 reads CASSVGLAGNTGELFF. CDR3 coding DNA: TGTGCCAGCAGCGTAGGACTAGCGGGGAACACCGGGGAGCTGTTTTTT.

The rearrangement joins TRBV2 to TRBJ2-2; D is ambiguous. The CDR3 runs 14 residues. Germline loops: CDR1 SNHLY, CDR2 FYNNEI. Trimming stripped 4 bases from V and 6 bases from J, with 12 bases between. The CDR3 DNA follows: TGTGCCAGCAGTGTCCCCTTTAGTGCCGGGGAGCTGTTTTTT. Protein: CASSVPFSAGELFF.

Turning to this clone: Other DNA sequences in the sample encode the same CDR3. The rearrangement uses TRBV7-9 and TRBJ2-3; 10 bases map to TRBD1. This CDR3 spans 16 amino acids. V shed 2 bases and J 3 bases; nucleotides not matched to a gene: 5. CDR1 SEHNR and CDR2 FQNEAQ come from the germline V gene (reference sequence). CDR3 region: CASSLRQGAGTDTQYF. In nucleotides, the CDR3 is TGTGCCAGCAGCTTAAGACAGGGGGCGGGAACAGATACGCAGTATTTT.

In DNA form, the CDR3 reads TGTGCCAGCAGTTACTCATACAGGGAGTGGAGCAATCAGCCCCAGCATTTT. Translated, it gives CASSYSYREWSNQPQHF. This chain joins TRBV6-7 and TRBJ1-5, with a weak D call TRBD1 (6 bases). TRBV6-7 is filed as an ORF, its function uncertain. The CDR3 spans 17 residues. Trimming pared 0 bases from V and 1 base from J, leaving 13 bases between.

V and J are TRBV30 and TRBJ2-2; unclear D gene. The CDR3 contains 13 residues. Germline loops: CDR1 GTSNPN, CDR2 SVGIG (reference sequence). The germline V and J ends were trimmed by 3 bases and 3 bases, with 8 bases remaining between them. CDR3 in DNA: TGTGCCTGGAGCCCCCCGGACACCGGGGAGCTGTTTTTT. As protein: CAWSPPDTGELFF. The full variable domain, with the rest looked up from reference TRBV30 and TRBJ2-2, is SQTIHQWPATLVQPVGSPLSLECTVEGTSNPNLYWYRQAAGRGLQLLFYSVGIGQISSEVPQNLSASRPQDRQFILSSKKLLLSDSGFYLCAWSPPDTGELFFGEGSRLTVL.

V and J are TRBV24-1 and TRBJ1-5; D gene ambiguous. The V gene lost 4 bases and the J gene lost 4 bases, with 7 bases spanning the gap. The CDR3 is 13 residues long. Germline V CDR1 and CDR2: KGHDR, SFDVKD. The CDR3 DNA reads TGTGCCACCAGTGACCGGAGAAATCAGCCCCAGCATTTT. Translating gives CATSDRRNQPQHF.

This clone was seen a handful of times. The rearrangement joins TRBV18 to TRBJ2-7; 10 nucleotides match TRBD1. With 2 bases clipped from V and 6 bases from J, the junction kept 4 bases outside the gene matches. The CDR3 is made up of 14 amino acids. Germline V gene data show CDR1 as KGHSH and CDR2 as LQKENI. CDR3 coding DNA: TGTGCCAGCTCACCAGGGACAGGGGTTGTCGAGCAGTACTTC. This translates into CASSPGTGVVEQYF.